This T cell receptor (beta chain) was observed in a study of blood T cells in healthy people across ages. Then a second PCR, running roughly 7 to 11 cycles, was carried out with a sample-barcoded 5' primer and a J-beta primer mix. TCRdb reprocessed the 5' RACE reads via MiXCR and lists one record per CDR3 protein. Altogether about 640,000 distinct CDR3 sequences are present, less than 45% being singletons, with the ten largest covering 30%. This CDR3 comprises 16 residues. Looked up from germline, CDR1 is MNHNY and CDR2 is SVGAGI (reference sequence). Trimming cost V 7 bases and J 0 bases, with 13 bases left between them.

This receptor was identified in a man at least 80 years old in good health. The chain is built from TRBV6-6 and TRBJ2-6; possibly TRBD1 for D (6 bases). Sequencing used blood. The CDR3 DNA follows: TGTGCCAGCAACAGAGGGGGTCCCTCTGGGGCCAACGTCCTGACTTTC. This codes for CASNRGGPSGANVLTF.